A single sample is the source of the 17 T cell receptor beta chains below, sequenced in a study of OX40 agonist ivuxolimab in advanced cancers. Sequencing used immunoSEQ multiplex PCR; TCRdb keeps in-frame clones, though not all of them. Of some 80,000 clones in the sample, around nine tenths were seen once. The starting material was CD4+ or CD8+ T cells sorted from blood, obtained in a trial of the OX40 agonist ivuxolimab. The source is an adult with an advanced solid tumor such as melanoma, head and neck, liver or kidney cancer.

The chain recombines TRBV5-4 with TRBJ2-7; 11 bases fit TRBD2. Per the germline V gene, CDR1 is SGHNT and CDR2 is YYREEE (reference sequence). The CDR3 is made up of 16 amino acids. V gave up 4 bases and J gave up 3 bases; unmatched junction bases: 9. CDR3 DNA sequence: TGTGCCAGCAGCCCTGGGGCTAGCGGGGGGATCTACGAGCAGTACTTC. Translation gives CASSPGASGGIYEQYF.

V usage is TRBV7-2 and J usage is TRBJ2-3; D remains ambiguous. Germline CDR1 SGHTA, CDR2 FQGNSA. V was clipped by 2 bases and J by 1 base, with 13 bases between them. The CDR3 is 16 residues long. CDR3: CASSLWPKHGTDTQYF. DNA for the CDR3: TGTGCCAGCAGCTTATGGCCTAAACATGGCACAGATACGCAGTATTTT. Supplemented by reference TRBV7-2 and TRBJ2-3, the full variable domain reads GAGVSQSPSNKVTEKGKDVELRCDPISGHTALYWYRQSLGQGLEFLIYFQGNSAPDKSGLPSDRFSAERTGGSVSTLTIQRTQQEDSAVYLCASSLWPKHGTDTQYFGPGTRLTVL.

The CDR3 here is CASSSLGATNYGYTF. The CDR3 DNA reads TGTGCCAGCAGCTCCCTGGGGGCCACTAACTATGGCTACACCTTC. The chain recombines TRBV5-6 with TRBJ1-2, with D possibly matching TRBD1 (6 bases). Germline V CDR1 and CDR2: SGHDT, YYEEEE. This CDR3 comprises 15 residues. Trimming removed 3 bases from V and 0 bases from J, with 12 bases in between. Looking up the rest from reference TRBV5-6 and TRBJ1-2 gives the full variable domain: DAGVTQSPTHLIKTRGQQVTLRCSPKSGHDTVSWYQQALGQGPQFIFQYYEEEERQRGNFPDRFSGHQFPNYSSELNVNALLLGDSALYLCASSSLGATNYGYTFGSGTRLTVV.

This chain connects TRBV6-5 to TRBJ2-1; 8 nucleotides align to TRBD2. Per germline, CDR1 MNHEY and CDR2 SVGAGI. V lost 7 bases and J lost 9; bases outside the gene matches: 14. This CDR3 contains 15 residues. CDR3 sequence (DNA): TGTGCCAGCACGGCCGCGCCGGGAGGGTTGAGTGAGCAGTTCTTC. This translates into CASTAAPGGLSEQFF.

This clone occurred once. The rearrangement joins TRBV5-6 to TRBJ2-1; D uncertain. The CDR3 contains 14 residues. The germline V gene has CDR1 SGHDT and CDR2 YYEEEE. V lost 1 base and J lost 4, with 9 bases in between. In DNA form, the CDR3 reads TGTGCCAGCAGCTTGAGGTCGGTTTACAATGAGCAGTTCTTC. This translates into CASSLRSVYNEQFF.

The rearrangement uses TRBV10-3 and TRBJ1-3, with 7 bases lining up with TRBD1. This CDR3 comprises 15 residues. Losses at the gene ends were 6 bases for V and 0 bases for J; bases not matched to a gene: 5. Germline CDR1 is ENHRY and CDR2 is SYGVKD. The DNA for the CDR3 is TGTGCCATCAGCCCACAGGGGCTCTCTGGAAACACCATATATTTT. It codes for CAISPQGLSGNTIYF.

The chain is built from TRBV18 and TRBJ2-6; D may be TRBD1 (6 bases). CDR1 KGHSH and CDR2 LQKENI come from the germline V gene. The CDR3 consists of 19 residues. V was cut by 2 bases and J by 2 bases, with 19 bases left in between. The CDR3 region has the DNA TGTGCCAGCTCACCAGCAGGATTATCAGGGGTTACTGGGGCCAACGTCCTGACTTTC. This translates into CASSPAGLSGVTGANVLTF.

The chain employs TRBV7-2 and TRBJ2-1; 14 bases agree with TRBD2. The CDR3 has 16 residues. Trimming removed 5 bases from V and 9 bases from J; junction bases left unmatched: 9. Germline loops: CDR1 SGHTA, CDR2 FQGNSA. The CDR3 coding sequence is TGTGCCAGCAGCCCCCGACTAGCGGGGGGGCTGGGTGAGCAGTTCTTC. Translation gives CASSPRLAGGLGEQFF.

This chain links TRBV29-1 with TRBJ2-1; the match to TRBD1 covers 10 bases. Germline assignment: CDR1 SQVTM and CDR2 ANQGSEA. CDR3 length: 17 residues. With 3 bases clipped from V and 3 bases from J, the junction kept 11 bases outside the gene matches. This chain's CDR3 is CSVDTTTGTGDYNEQFF. CDR3 coding DNA: TGCAGCGTTGACACCACGACCGGGACAGGGGACTACAATGAGCAGTTCTTC.

The gene calls are TRBV11-2 and TRBJ1-6, with unresolved D. Germline CDR1 reads SGHAT; CDR2 reads FQNNGV. The V end lost 2 bases, the J end lost 9 bases, and 20 bases lay between the germline ends. The CDR3 consists of 17 residues. The CDR3 bases are TGTGCCAGCAGCTTAATCCCAGGACCTGGTGGGGTTTCACCCCTCCACTTT. Translation gives CASSLIPGPGGVSPLHF.

This clone was seen more than once but under ten times. This chain links TRBV2 with TRBJ1-4; tentatively, D is TRBD1 (5 bases). Per germline, CDR1 SNHLY and CDR2 FYNNEI. The CDR3 spans 14 residues. Trimming took 7 bases from V and 8 from J, leaving 17 bases between them. The CDR3 region has the DNA TGTGCCAGCACCCAAACAGTAGACAGCGAAAAACTGTTTTTT. The encoded protein is CASTQTVDSEKLFF.

This rearrangement joins TRBV29-1 to TRBJ2-1; D perhaps matches TRBD2 (6 bases). The germline V and J ends were trimmed by 6 bases and 3 bases, with 9 bases remaining between them. Germline V gene sequence: CDR1 SQVTM, CDR2 ANQGSEA. The CDR3 is 12 amino acids. In DNA, the CDR3 is TGCAGCGTGGGACTTCTCTACAATGAGCAGTTCTTC. Translating it yields CSVGLLYNEQFF.

This clone came up once. V and J are TRBV13 and TRBJ1-5; TRBD1 might be the D (6 bases). V was trimmed by 3 bases and J by 7 bases, leaving 13 bases between them. CDR3 length: 14 residues. Per the germline V gene, CDR1 is PRHDT and CDR2 is FYEKMQ (reference sequence). The CDR3 spells CASSLAGARQPQHF. The CDR3 nucleotides are TGTGCCAGCAGCTTGGCAGGGGCTAGACAGCCCCAGCATTTT. The full variable domain, rest sourced from reference TRBV13 and TRBJ1-5, is AAGVIQSPRHLIKEKRETATLKCYPIPRHDTVYWYQQGPGQDPQFLISFYEKMQSDKGSIPDRFSAQQFSDYHSELNMSSLELGDSALYFCASSLAGARQPQHFGDGTRLSIL.

The rearrangement joins TRBV7-2 to TRBJ2-5, with D perhaps matching TRBD2 (6 bases). The CDR3 loop spans 15 amino acids. V lost 5 bases and J lost 4, with 17 bases in between. CDR1 and CDR2 (germline): SGHTA, FQGNSA. The CDR3: CASSTKGLMGETQYF. The CDR3 nucleotides are TGTGCCAGCAGCACTAAGGGACTCATGGGAGAGACCCAGTACTTC.

The sample holds one count of this clone. The rearrangement links TRBV5-1 to TRBJ1-2; the D gene is possibly TRBD1 (5 bases). V lost 3 bases and J 7 bases, leaving 16 bases between the germline ends. Germline CDR1 and CDR2: SGHRS and YFSETQ. The CDR3 totals 14 residues. The CDR3 coding sequence is TGCGCCAGCAGCTCCGATGGGGCCCGGGGTGGCTACACCTTC. Protein sequence: CASSSDGARGGYTF.

In this sample, this clone turned up a few times. The chain uses TRBV2 and TRBJ1-6, with 7 bases that match TRBD1. The germline gives CDR1 SNHLY, CDR2 FYNNEI. The CDR3 runs to 15 residues. V lost 3 bases and J lost 5; bases outside the gene matches: 4. Here the CDR3 DNA reads TGTGCCAGCAGTGAGGGACAGTTTGATAATTCACCCCTCCACTTT. This gives the protein CASSEGQFDNSPLHF. Full variable domain (missing parts from reference TRBV2 and TRBJ1-6): EPEVTQTPSHQVTQMGQEVILRCVPISNHLYFYWYRQILGQKVEFLVSFYNNEISEKSEIFDDQFSVERPDGSNFTLKIRSTKLEDSAMYFCASSEGQFDNSPLHFGNGTRLTVT.

The V and J genes are TRBV2 and TRBJ2-2; possibly TRBD1 or TRBD2 for D (6 bases each). V lost 7 bases and J 3 bases, leaving 15 bases between the germline ends. The CDR3 extends over 15 amino acids. The V gene's germline CDR1 is SNHLY and CDR2 FYNNEI. The CDR3 protein is CASNGPGADTGELFF. The CDR3 DNA follows: TGTGCCAGCAACGGCCCGGGGGCCGACACCGGGGAGCTGTTTTTT. Supplemented by reference TRBV2 and TRBJ2-2, the full variable domain reads EPEVTQTPSHQVTQMGQEVILRCVPISNHLYFYWYRQILGQKVEFLVSFYNNEISEKSEIFDDQFSVERPDGSNFTLKIRSTKLEDSAMYFCASNGPGADTGELFFGEGSRLTVL.